This passage covers 18 T cell receptor beta chains from one sample sequenced in a study of blood T cell repertoires in COVID-19. Data came from immunoSEQ multiplex PCR; TCRdb stores just in-frame clones and leaves some out. This sample has about 140,000 clones; about 87% occur once, and the top ten carry approximately 2.5%. The sequenced material came from peripheral blood. The receptors come from a human donor with COVID-19, enrolled during active disease. The donor label of this sample is uncertain.

This chain joins TRBV30 and TRBJ2-1; maybe TRBD1 (5 bases). Germline CDR1 reads GTSNPN; CDR2 reads SVGIG (reference sequence). V was trimmed by 4 bases and J by 8 bases, leaving 18 bases between them. This CDR3 comprises 14 residues. The CDR3: CAWNLGWEGDEQFF. In DNA, the CDR3 is TGTGCCTGGAACCTAGGGTGGGAAGGGGATGAGCAGTTCTTC.

V gene TRBV6-5 combines with J gene TRBJ1-2; D not resolved. V lost 4 bases to trimming and J lost 7 bases, with 13 bases between them. From germline, CDR1 is MNHEY and CDR2 SVGAGI. CDR3 length: 13 amino acids. CDR3 nucleotide sequence: TGTGCCAGCAGTTCCGGGTCCTTTCTTGGCTACACCTTC. Protein sequence: CASSSGSFLGYTF.

V and J are TRBV28 and TRBJ1-1; 9 bases are shared with TRBD1. The CDR3 contains 14 residues. Germline lookup yields CDR1 MDHEN and CDR2 SYDVKM. J was trimmed by 4 bases and V by 5 bases; bases with no gene match: 5. The CDR3 is CASSPTGGVTEAFF. CDR3 nucleotides: TGTGCCAGCAGTCCAACAGGGGGCGTCACTGAAGCTTTCTTT.

The rearrangement links TRBV7-7 to TRBJ2-2, with 7 bases that match TRBD1. The trim removed 5 bases at V and 3 bases at J, leaving 6 bases unmatched. CDR3 length: 15 residues. Per the germline V gene, CDR1 is SSHAT and CDR2 is FNYEAQ (reference sequence). CDR3: CASSADRADTGELFF. The CDR3 bases are TGTGCCAGCAGCGCCGACAGGGCGGACACCGGGGAGCTGTTTTTT.

The V and J genes are TRBV19 and TRBJ2-1; TRBD2 matches at 11 bases. V shed 0 bases, J shed 4 bases, and the junction held 8 bases outside the gene matches. In germline, CDR1 is LNHDA, CDR2 SQIVND (reference sequence). This CDR3 has 18 residues. The CDR3 bases are TGTGCCAGTAGTATAGATCTCGGGCTAGCGGGAGGTTACAATGAGCAGTTCTTC. Protein product: CASSIDLGLAGGYNEQFF.

The chain has TRBV3-1 (or the pseudogene TRBV3-2) and TRBJ2-7; D uncertain. CDR1 LGHDT and CDR2 YNNKEL come from the germline V gene (reference sequence). There are 14 residues in the CDR3. The V and J ends lost 3 bases and 2 bases respectively, with 11 bases between them. In DNA form, the CDR3 reads TGTGCCAGCAGCCATGGCCGCACCGCCTACGAGCAGTACTTC. Residues: CASSHGRTAYEQYF.

The chain employs TRBV6-2 or TRBV6-3 and TRBJ2-5, with 7 bases fitting TRBD1. V lost 5 bases and J lost 1; bases outside the gene matches: 13. The CDR3 spans 17 residues. CDR1 and CDR2 (germline): MNHEY, SVGEGT. CDR3 DNA sequence: TGTGCCAGCAGTCGCGGACTGGGGGCAGGGGGCCAAGAGACCCAGTACTTC. It encodes CASSRGLGAGGQETQYF.

This chain joins TRBV20-1 and TRBJ2-1; D remains unclear. V shed 3 bases and J shed 6 bases, with 9 bases lying between them. This CDR3 comprises 12 residues. Germline values: CDR1 DFQATT, CDR2 SNEGSKA (reference sequence). Here the CDR3 reads CSASLAGNEQFF. The CDR3, as DNA: TGCAGTGCTAGTCTGGCTGGCAATGAGCAGTTCTTC.

J is TRBJ1-2 and V is TRBV6-1; D call uncertain. Germline V gene lookup returns CDR1 MNHNS and CDR2 SASEGT. The CDR3 is 13 amino acids. Trimming left V 2 bases short and J 4 bases short, with 8 bases between. CDR3 sequence: CASSESVFYGYTF. The CDR3 DNA follows: TGTGCCAGCAGTGAATCTGTATTCTATGGCTACACCTTC.

The V gene is TRBV5-1, the J gene TRBJ1-1; tentatively, D is TRBD1 (5 bases). V lost 7 bases and J lost 6, with 16 bases in between. Germline assignment: CDR1 SGHRS and CDR2 YFSETQ. CDR3 size: 13 residues. The CDR3 coding sequence is TGCGCCAGCTCGTTCAGGGTTGGGGCTGAAGCTTTCTTT. Residues: CASSFRVGAEAFF.

The chain joins TRBV27 to TRBJ1-2; 9 bases line up with TRBD1. The CDR3 is made up of 13 amino acids. Germline V lookup: CDR1 MNHEY, CDR2 SMNVEV (reference sequence). With 6 bases clipped from V and 3 bases from J, the junction kept 2 bases outside the gene matches. The CDR3 region is CASSRDRDYGYTF. The DNA of the CDR3 is TGTGCCAGCAGCCGGGACAGGGACTATGGCTACACCTTC.

This clone occurred a few times. The rearrangement joins TRBV5-1 to TRBJ2-2, with 8 bases aligning to TRBD2. The CDR3 is made up of 17 amino acids. V was pared by 1 base and J by 5 bases, with 10 bases of the junction left unmatched. CDR1 is SGHRS and CDR2 is YFSETQ in the germline V gene. This chain's CDR3 is CASSLRRAGATTGELFF. CDR3 DNA: TGCGCCAGCAGCTTGCGGAGAGCGGGGGCTACAACCGGGGAGCTGTTTTTT.

The chain carries TRBV15 and TRBJ2-6; D gene ambiguous. CDR3 length: 16 amino acids. Germline V gene data show CDR1 as LNHNV and CDR2 as YYDKDF (reference sequence). V lost 0 bases to trimming and J lost 0 bases, with 6 bases between them. The CDR3, as DNA: TGTGCCACCAGCAGAGAGGGCAGCTCTGGGGCCAACGTCCTGACTTTC. Amino acid sequence: CATSREGSSGANVLTF.

This chain uses TRBV6-1 with TRBJ1-2, with D possibly being TRBD1 (6 bases). Per the germline V gene, CDR1 is MNHNS and CDR2 is SASEGT. With 3 bases removed from V and 1 base from J, the gap between germline ends came to 18 bases. This CDR3 comprises 17 residues. In nucleotides, the CDR3 is TGTGCCAGCAGTGACCCCCCCTACAGGGCCCTTAACTATGGCTACACCTTC. This translates into CASSDPPYRALNYGYTF.

The chain is built from TRBV5-1 and TRBJ1-2, with 8 positions matching TRBD1. Germline V CDR1 and CDR2: SGHRS, YFSETQ. Losses at the gene ends were 3 bases for V and 8 bases for J; bases not matched to a gene: 6. CDR3 size: 13 residues. The CDR3 DNA follows: TGCGCCAGCAGCTCAGGACAGGGTGGAGGCTACACCTTC. Translating gives CASSSGQGGGYTF. The full variable domain, completed using reference TRBV5-1 and TRBJ1-2, is KAGVTQTPRYLIKTRGQQVTLSCSPISGHRSVSWYQQTPGQGLQFLFEYFSETQRNKGNFPGRFSGRQFSNSRSEMNVSTLELGDSALYLCASSSGQGGGYTFGSGTRLTVV.

The rearrangement uses TRBV25-1 and TRBJ2-7, with 9 bases aligning to TRBD1. This CDR3 comprises 15 residues. Germline V gene data show CDR1 as MGHDK and CDR2 as SYGVNS. J was trimmed by 7 bases and V by 5 bases; bases with no gene match: 12. CDR3 amino acids: CASSLSTGGTREQYF. DNA for the CDR3: TGTGCCAGCAGTTTATCGACAGGGGGGACGCGGGAGCAGTACTTC.

This clone was counted a few times. The chain is built from TRBV9 and TRBJ1-1, with D unresolved. This CDR3 spans 13 amino acids. Trimming removed 3 bases from V and 5 bases from J, with 11 bases in between. Per germline, CDR1 SGDLS and CDR2 YYNGEE. The CDR3 here is CASSASVSTEAFF. CDR3 coding DNA: TGTGCCAGCAGCGCGAGTGTGAGTACTGAAGCTTTCTTT.

Turning to this clone: Other DNA variants within this sample encode the same CDR3. The rearrangement uses TRBV12-3 or TRBV12-4 and TRBJ1-5; the D is unclear. The CDR3 covers 13 residues. The V and J ends lost 3 bases and 1 base respectively, with 4 bases between them. The CDR3 is CASSFSSNQPQHF. CDR3 coding DNA: TGTGCCAGCAGTTTCTCCAGCAATCAGCCCCAGCATTTT.